This TCR beta chain derives from a study of spatial heterogeneity in lung cancer (dated by TCRdb to about 2019). Concerning the study at large: More beta-chain than alpha-chain transcripts were consistently detected, likely reflecting higher beta-chain transcript abundance. Both alpha and beta chains were TCR-sequenced in samples taken at surgery, namely 220 tumor regions, around 70 matched nontumor lung samples and 45 to 60 PBMC samples. In the raw uncorrected reads, each unique combination of TCR and UMI appeared on average more than ten times. TCR repertoire features were related to nonsynonymous mutation counts determined by whole-exome sequencing of tumor tissue. In non-small cell lung cancer, the study quantitatively compared TCR alpha and beta repertoires across several tumor regions, matched nontumor lung, and blood. On the study overall, not on this receptor specifically: Ubiquitous expanded tumor TCRs showed up in blood more often at tumor resection than at routine follow-up. Confirming at a functional level the hypothesis that regional TCRs recognize regional mutations was considered to require additional single-cell paired TCR alpha and beta sequencing.

Including cysteine and phenylalanine, the CDR3 has 13 amino acids. This entry keeps only the CDR3 DNA: 39 bases, framed from base 1. V drops 8 bases and J drops 4 bases, leaving 14 bases in between. As encoded in the germline V gene, CDR1 is MNHEY while CDR2 is SVGEGT. The library was produced with 5' RACE. The sequencer listed for this sample is NextSeq 500. In the TCR library protocol, a unique molecular identifier was attached to each TCR cDNA molecule so that PCR and sequencing errors could be corrected. The published analysis was carried out like this. Decombinator tools were used for TCR identification, UMI-based error correction and CDR3 extraction. Expanded TCRs were defined as those above a frequency of 2 per 1,000, corresponding to the top 1% of the tumor frequency distribution. Renyi diversity was calculated using the R vegan package after each repertoire was subsampled 100 times to 5,000 TCRs. CDR3 similarity networks were built from amino acid triplet string-kernel similarity, connecting CDR3s with pairwise similarity above 0.82. TCRdb reprocessed the public reads (quality trimming at Q25 with fastp, clone calling with MiXCR) and kept in-frame beta chains. Each CDR3 protein appears once, grouped with its most common genes and DNA. These V and J calls are TCRdb output, not the study's own analysis. For this sample there are around 89,000 distinct CDR3 sequences; roughly 12% appear just once. About 40% of the sample is in the top ten clones.

Comment on this clonotype: Its cognate antigen has yet to be identified. No much larger clonotype is one base removed from it; base qualities were not supplied.

What this sample's time point label stands for: sample taken at primary tumor resection. Samples were obtained from around 72 patients with early-stage, untreated non-small cell lung cancer from the lung TRACERx cohort. Without any cell sorting, TCR sequencing was performed on whole RNA extracted either from tumor and nontumor lung tissue or from cryopreserved PBMC samples. Only patients with enough RNA available from two or more tumor regions were chosen for TCR sequencing. The starting material was PBMCs, obtained at surgery. The chain is assembled from TRBV6-2 or TRBV6-3 and TRBJ1-2; TRBD1 could be the D gene, as 6 bases match. This TCR was recovered from a male donor with early-stage non-small cell lung cancer. This receptor has the CDR3 CASGRQDRYGYTF. The nucleotide sequence is TGTGCCAGCGGTCGACAGGACCGCTATGGCTACACCTTC.